The T cell receptor (beta chain) described here comes from a study of beta chain features in type 1 diabetes. Study conclusions and caveats: TCRB CDR3s were moderately but significantly shorter in Type 1 diabetes patients in all four CD4+ subsets. Comparison showed that naive, central memory and Treg TCRB repertoires appeared more similar among patients than among healthy donors.

In germline, CDR1 is SGHRS, CDR2 YFSETQ. The CDR3 runs to 15 residues. V gave up 1 base and J gave up 1 base, with 10 bases separating them. This clone has only a few counts. What it recognizes is unknown. The investigators reverse transcribed all of the isolated RNA, so they sequenced expressed TCRB transcripts. Only in-frame clones appear in the TCRdb table, and some are missing; sequencing was by immunoSEQ multiplex PCR. This table holds fewer than 450,000 clones, roughly 14% found once. Sequencing was done on a sample of naive CD4+ T cells from blood. V and J are TRBV5-1 and TRBJ2-3; a possible D gene is TRBD2 (5 bases). This receptor was identified in a woman aged 18 to 35 with type 1 diabetes. The CDR3 region has the DNA TGCGCCAGCAGCTTGATAGCGCAACGCACAGATACGCAGTATTTT. Its protein product is CASSLIAQRTDTQYF.